Given below is one T cell receptor (beta chain) in context. The data were taken from a study of cytomegalovirus exposure and HLA in healthy donors. The germline gives CDR1 SGDLS, CDR2 YYNGEE. J was trimmed by 6 bases and V by 0 bases; bases with no gene match: 4. The CDR3 runs 15 residues. Primers included in the PCR were 60 Vbeta and 13 Jbeta primers. Sequenced by immunoSEQ multiplex PCR; TCRdb stores in-frame clones only, minus some. The sample includes some 170,000 clones, 80% seen only once; the top ten take about 9.5%. The chain couples TRBV9 to TRBJ1-2; 11 bases are shared with TRBD1. The sample comprised PBMCs. The receptor was derived from a man aged 18-30 years in good health and CMV-seropositive. The CDR3 coding sequence is TGTGCCAGCAGCGTAGGTGGACAGGGGGCCAATGGCTACACCTTC. Its translation: CASSVGGQGANGYTF.